The 22 T cell receptor beta chains below were found in one sample sequenced in a study of human T cells and chemical hapten exposure. The time point here: patch test 2, 6 weeks after DPC sensitization. Described treatment: therapeutic diphenylcyclopropenone sensitization with weekly scalp DPC. TCRdb re-called the RACE reads through MiXCR, storing one row per CDR3 protein. Among roughly 120,000 distinct CDR3 sequences listed, approximately 8.8% were seen once. The sequenced sample was whole blood, obtained in connection with sensitization to the hapten diphenylcyclopropenone (DPC). These receptor sequences come from a woman aged 40 to 49 with alopecia areata. Some clones in this sample may be carry-over from other donors' samples.

This clonotype has ten or more counts. This chain joins TRBV6-5 and TRBJ2-1; possible D gene TRBD1, 6 bases. V lost 6 bases and J 8 bases, leaving 20 bases between the germline ends. Germline V lookup: CDR1 MNHEY, CDR2 SVGAGI. The CDR3 contains 15 residues. CDR3 loop: CASSNRDTYWDEQFF. The CDR3 bases are TGTGCCAGCAGCAACCGGGACACCTACTGGGATGAGCAGTTCTTC.

This clonotype was recorded a few times. The chain employs TRBV12-3 or TRBV12-4 and TRBJ1-5; D not resolved. CDR3 size: 17 residues. With 2 bases removed from V and 0 bases from J, the gap between germline ends came to 14 bases. This chain's CDR3 is CASSLIQRSNSNQPQHF. Here the CDR3 DNA reads TGTGCCAGCAGTTTAATACAGCGAAGCAATAGCAATCAGCCCCAGCATTTT.

The CDR3 sequence is CASSFPGSTDTQYF. CDR3 coding DNA: TGTGCCAGCAGCTTCCCGGGAAGCACAGATACGCAGTATTTT. V usage is TRBV7-2 and J usage is TRBJ2-3, with D perhaps matching TRBD2 (5 bases). The CDR3 has 14 residues. The germline gives CDR1 SGHTA, CDR2 FQGNSA. V lost 3 bases to trimming and J lost 0 bases, with 7 bases between them.

This clonotype has a handful of counts. This chain connects TRBV11-2 to TRBJ2-7, with 12 bases fitting TRBD2. This CDR3 is 19 amino acids long. CDR1 is SGHAT, CDR2 FQNNGV, per germline. Trimming cost V 0 bases and J 3 bases; bases outside gene matches: 12. This CDR3 is CASSLDGTSGPRHLYEQYF. The CDR3 DNA is TGTGCCAGCAGCTTAGATGGGACTAGCGGGCCTCGCCACCTCTACGAGCAGTACTTC.

This clonotype appeared a few times. This chain links TRBV18 with TRBJ1-6; the match to TRBD1 covers 7 bases. CDR3 length equals 14 residues. Germline CDR1 is KGHSH and CDR2 is LQKENI. V shed 5 bases and J 6 bases; nucleotides not matched to a gene: 4. CDR3 DNA: TGTGCCAGCTCAAGGGACAGTTTTAATTCACCCCTCCACTTT. It translates to CASSRDSFNSPLHF.

This clonotype was counted between two and nine times. The chain has TRBV18 and TRBJ2-7, with unresolved D. Germline CDR1 and CDR2: KGHSH and LQKENI. The V end was cut by 2 bases, the J end by 6 bases, with 8 bases between. The CDR3 consists of 12 residues. The CDR3 loop reads CASSPTPGEQYF. The CDR3 nucleotides read TGTGCCAGCTCACCAACCCCGGGCGAGCAGTACTTC.

The V and J genes are TRBV4-3 and TRBJ1-3, with D hard to call. The V end lost 0 bases, the J end lost 2 bases, and 8 bases lay between the germline ends. There are 15 residues in the CDR3. Germline V lookup: CDR1 LGHNA, CDR2 YSLEER. The CDR3 DNA sequence: TGCGCCAGCAGCCAAGATGAAGGGACTGGAAACACCATATATTTT. The encoded protein is CASSQDEGTGNTIYF.

This clonotype was detected a few times. The gene calls are TRBV6-2 or TRBV6-3 and TRBJ1-2; D unresolved. V was trimmed by 6 bases and J by 6 bases, leaving 17 bases between them. The CDR3 runs 14 residues. Germline assignment: CDR1 MNHEY and CDR2 SVGEGT. CDR3 loop: CASSEAGRWDGYTF. Here the CDR3 DNA reads TGTGCCAGCAGCGAGGCGGGTCGCTGGGATGGCTACACCTTC.

This clonotype came up many times. The V and J genes are TRBV28 and TRBJ1-1, with TRBD1 matching 7 bases. The CDR3 runs to 17 residues. With V trimmed by 5 bases and J by 5 bases, 17 bases remained unmatched. CDR1 is MDHEN and CDR2 is SYDVKM in the germline V gene. CDR3 DNA: TGTGCCAGCAGTACCCAGTTAGGGGGCGAACCCCGGACTGAAGCTTTCTTT. This codes for CASSTQLGGEPRTEAFF. Combining the CDR3 with reference TRBV28 and TRBJ1-1 gives the whole variable domain DVKVTQSSRYLVKRTGEKVFLECVQDMDHENMFWYRQDPGLGLRLIYFSYDVKMKEKGDIPEGYSVSREKKERFSLILESASTNQTSMYLCASSTQLGGEPRTEAFFGQGTRLTVV.

This clonotype was seen more than once but under ten times. J is TRBJ2-1 and V is TRBV19, with D uncertain. V lost 1 base and J lost 9, with 10 bases in between. The CDR3 has 13 residues. From germline, CDR1 is LNHDA and CDR2 SQIVND (reference sequence). The CDR3 loop is CASSIGVKGEQFF. For the CDR3, the DNA is TGTGCCAGTAGTATAGGGGTAAAGGGTGAGCAGTTCTTC. Looking up the rest from reference TRBV19 and TRBJ2-1 gives the full variable domain: DGGITQSPKYLFRKEGQNVTLSCEQNLNHDAMYWYRQDPGQGLRLIYYSQIVNDFQKGDIAEGYSVSREKKESFPLTVTSAQKNPTAFYLCASSIGVKGEQFFGPGTRLTVL.

This clonotype was detected many times. The CDR3 DNA sequence: TGTGCCAGCAGCTCTACAGGTAATAGAGCTGAAGCTTTCTTT. Its protein product is CASSSTGNRAEAFF. The chain links TRBV7-9 to TRBJ1-1, with D perhaps TRBD1 (5 bases). The length of the CDR3 is 14 residues. The V gene lost 4 bases and the J gene lost 6 bases, with 15 bases spanning the gap. The germline CDR1 and CDR2 sequences are SEHNR and FQNEAQ (reference sequence).

The sample holds a few counts of this clonotype. The chain employs TRBV6-4 and TRBJ2-2, with D possibly being TRBD1 (5 bases). Germline assignment: CDR1 MRHNA and CDR2 SNTAGT. The CDR3 extends over 15 amino acids. Trimming removed 3 bases from V and 5 bases from J, with 13 bases in between. The CDR3 DNA reads TGTGCCAGCAGTGAAATGCCAGGGTCAACCGGGGAGCTGTTTTTT. Residues: CASSEMPGSTGELFF.

This clonotype was observed at least ten times. The chain couples TRBV30 to TRBJ2-2; 8 nucleotides agree with TRBD1. Germline loops: CDR1 GTSNPN, CDR2 SVGIG (reference sequence). The V gene end was trimmed by 0 bases and the J gene end by 6 bases; junction bases not matched to a gene: 0. This CDR3 is built from 13 residues. CDR3 amino acids: CAWSVQGAGELFF. CDR3 sequence (DNA): TGTGCCTGGAGTGTACAGGGGGCCGGGGAGCTGTTTTTT.

The table lists this clonotype with many counts. This chain uses TRBV18 with TRBJ2-7, with 9 nucleotides matching TRBD1. Germline V lookup: CDR1 KGHSH, CDR2 LQKENI. V lost 3 bases and J lost 8; bases outside the gene matches: 14. The CDR3 has 16 amino acids. CDR3 sequence (DNA): TGTGCCAGCTCACCCCCCAGCGGGACAGGGCATTGGCAGCAGTACTTC. Translating gives CASSPPSGTGHWQQYF.

The gene calls are TRBV7-2 and TRBJ1-5; the D gene is possibly TRBD1 (5 bases). This CDR3 region has 14 residues. The germline V and J ends were trimmed by 3 bases and 4 bases, with 10 bases remaining between them. The germline CDR1 and CDR2 sequences are SGHTA and FQGNSA. Here the CDR3 reads CASSFNRGNQPQHF. CDR3 coding DNA: TGTGCCAGCAGCTTCAACCGGGGGAATCAGCCCCAGCATTTT.

This clonotype has a count of ten or more. The V and J genes are TRBV6-2 or TRBV6-3 and TRBJ2-6; no clear D. Germline CDR1 MNHEY, CDR2 SVGEGT. The CDR3 loop spans 16 amino acids. V lost 2 bases to trimming and J lost 0 bases, with 8 bases between them. The CDR3 loop is CASSYTLLSGANVLTF. The CDR3 DNA reads TGTGCCAGCAGTTACACCTTACTCTCTGGGGCCAACGTCCTGACTTTC.

This clonotype was found a few times. The chain is built from TRBV7-6 and TRBJ1-2; D may be TRBD1 (5 bases). The CDR3 spans 13 residues. Trimming stripped 4 bases from V and 8 bases from J, with 14 bases between. CDR1 is SGHVS and CDR2 is FNYEAQ in the germline V gene. CDR3: CASSSEGDGGYTF. CDR3 in DNA: TGTGCCAGCAGCTCCGAAGGGGACGGCGGCTACACCTTC.

In DNA form, the CDR3 reads TGTGCCAGCAGCTTAGAATTAGCGGGGGGTGAAGAGACCCAGTACTTC. This sequence encodes CASSLELAGGEETQYF. The rearrangement uses TRBV11-2 and TRBJ2-5, with TRBD2 matching 10 bases. The CDR3 length is 16 residues. Trimming at V came to 0 bases and at J to 3 bases, leaving 4 bases not matched to a gene. CDR1 is SGHAT and CDR2 is FQNNGV in the germline V gene.

This clonotype was detected a few times. This chain links TRBV12-3 or TRBV12-4 with TRBJ2-1, with 9 bases fitting TRBD1. This CDR3 comprises 13 residues. The trim removed 5 bases at V and 8 bases at J, leaving 4 bases unmatched. The CDR3 loop reads CASSGTGRDEQFF. DNA for the CDR3: TGTGCCAGCAGTGGGACAGGGAGGGATGAGCAGTTCTTC.

The chain carries TRBV5-1 and TRBJ2-3, with 9 bases lining up with TRBD2. The J segment lost 2 bases and the V segment lost 0 bases, leaving 1 base of the junction unmatched. The CDR3 is 15 residues long. Per the germline V gene, CDR1 is SGHRS and CDR2 is YFSETQ. This CDR3 reads CASSLGLAVTDTQYF. As DNA, the CDR3 is TGCGCCAGCAGCTTGGGACTAGCGGTCACAGATACGCAGTATTTT.

This clonotype was observed a few times. The chain carries TRBV5-1 and TRBJ1-5; no clear D gene. Germline V gene lookup returns CDR1 SGHRS and CDR2 YFSETQ. Trimming took off 1 base at V and 7 bases at J, with 6 bases between the two ends. This CDR3 contains 12 residues. CDR3 region: CASSLKQQPQHF. As DNA, the CDR3 is TGCGCCAGCAGCTTGAAACAGCAGCCCCAGCATTTT.

This clonotype was detected only once. V is TRBV11-1 and J is TRBJ2-3; no definite D call. Germline V CDR1 and CDR2: SGHAT, FQDESV (reference sequence). Trimming took 5 bases from V and 7 from J, leaving 10 bases between them. The CDR3 has 12 amino acids. CDR3 bases: TGTGCCAGCAGCCCCTCTTCAAATACGCAGTATTTT. Protein: CASSPSSNTQYF. Based on the CDR3 plus reference TRBV11-1 and TRBJ2-3, the full variable domain is EAEVAQSPRYKITEKSQAVAFWCDPISGHATLYWYRQILGQGPELLVQFQDESVVDDSQLPKDRFSAERLKGVDSTLKIQPAELGDSAMYLCASSPSSNTQYFGPGTRLTVL.